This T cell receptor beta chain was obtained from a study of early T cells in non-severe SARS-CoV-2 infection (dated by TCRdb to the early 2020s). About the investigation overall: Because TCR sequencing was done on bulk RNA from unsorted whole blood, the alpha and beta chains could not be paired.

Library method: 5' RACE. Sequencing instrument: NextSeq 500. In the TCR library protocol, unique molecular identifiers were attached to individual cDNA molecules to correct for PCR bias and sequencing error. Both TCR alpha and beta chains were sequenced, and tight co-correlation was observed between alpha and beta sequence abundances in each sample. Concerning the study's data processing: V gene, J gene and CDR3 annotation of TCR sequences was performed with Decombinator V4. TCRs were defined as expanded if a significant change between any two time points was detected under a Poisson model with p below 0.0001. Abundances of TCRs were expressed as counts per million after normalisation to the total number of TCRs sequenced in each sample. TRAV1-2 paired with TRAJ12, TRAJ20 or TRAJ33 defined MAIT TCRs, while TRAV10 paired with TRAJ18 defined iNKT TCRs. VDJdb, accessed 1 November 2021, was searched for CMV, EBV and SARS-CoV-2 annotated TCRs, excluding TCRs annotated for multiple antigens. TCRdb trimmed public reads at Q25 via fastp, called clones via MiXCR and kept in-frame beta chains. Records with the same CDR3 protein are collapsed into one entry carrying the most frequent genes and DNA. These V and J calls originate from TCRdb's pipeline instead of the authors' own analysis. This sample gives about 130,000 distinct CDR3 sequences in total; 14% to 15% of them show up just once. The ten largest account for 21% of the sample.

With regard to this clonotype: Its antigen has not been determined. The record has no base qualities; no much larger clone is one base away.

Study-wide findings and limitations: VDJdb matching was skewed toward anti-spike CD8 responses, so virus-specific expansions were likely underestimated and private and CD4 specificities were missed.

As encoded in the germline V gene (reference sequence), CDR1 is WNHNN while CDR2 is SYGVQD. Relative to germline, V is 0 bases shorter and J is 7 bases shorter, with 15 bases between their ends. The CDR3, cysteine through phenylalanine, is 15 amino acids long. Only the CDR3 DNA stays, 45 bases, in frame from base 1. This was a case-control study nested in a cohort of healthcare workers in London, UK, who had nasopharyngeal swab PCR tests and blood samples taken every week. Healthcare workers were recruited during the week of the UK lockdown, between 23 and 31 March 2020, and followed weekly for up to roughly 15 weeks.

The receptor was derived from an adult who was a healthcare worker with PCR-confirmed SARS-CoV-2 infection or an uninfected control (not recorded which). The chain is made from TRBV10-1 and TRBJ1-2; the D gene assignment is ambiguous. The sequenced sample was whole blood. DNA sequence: TGCGCCAGCAGTGAGTCACGATCGACCACGGGTGGCTACACCTTC. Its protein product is CASSESRSTTGGYTF.